This T cell receptor (beta chain) appears in the sequencing data of a study of blood T cell repertoires in COVID-19. Study information: Samples taken during acute and convalescent COVID-19 were collected in the United States, Italy and Spain. Nucleic acid was either cDNA or gDNA, and it came from T cells, B-cell-depleted T cells, or PBMCs.

As originally analysed: Reference gene primers were amplified, and this amplification served to estimate nucleated cell counts. The protocol was immunoSEQ multiplex PCR, while the TCRdb copy is restricted to in-frame clones and leaves out a portion. V and J calls and clone size are copied from that table; D and trimming were computed from the DNA. Here the sample spans tens of thousands of clones, more than 80% being singletons. The CDR3 spans 14 residues. V gave up 6 bases and J gave up 2 bases; unmatched junction bases: 5. The germline V gene has CDR1 MDHEN and CDR2 SYDVKM. The specimen sequenced was peripheral blood. The receptor's source is a woman of 80 years or more with acute or convalescent COVID-19. The rearrangement uses TRBV28 and TRBJ2-5; TRBD2 agrees at 8 bases. The CDR3 bases are TGTGCCAGCAGCCTCGGGGGGGGGCAAGAGACCCAGTACTTC. As protein: CASSLGGGQETQYF.